Presented here are 15 T cell receptor beta chains from one specimen sequenced in a study of cytomegalovirus exposure and HLA in healthy donors. TCRdb's table, derived via immunoSEQ multiplex PCR, lists solely in-frame clones and lacks some. The profile shows about 120,000 clones, 70% to 90% of them singletons. Sequencing was performed on PBMCs. The receptors originated from a woman in her twenties or thirties in good health and CMV-seronegative.

The gene calls are TRBV27 and TRBJ2-7, with 12 bases aligning to TRBD1. The CDR3 length is 16 residues. From germline, CDR1 is MNHEY and CDR2 SMNVEV (reference sequence). Trimming took 6 bases from V and 4 from J; bases not matched to a gene: 10. CDR3 residues: CASSTPGTGGGYEQYF. The CDR3 DNA follows: TGTGCCAGCAGCACTCCCGGGACAGGGGGCGGGTACGAGCAGTACTTC.

CDR3 sequence reads: CASEKPNRGPYEQYF. The CDR3 region has the DNA TGTGCTAGTGAAAAACCTAACAGGGGGCCCTACGAGCAGTACTTC. V gene TRBV12-5 combines with J gene TRBJ2-7; 9 positions agree with TRBD1. The length of the CDR3 is 15 residues. Germline CDR1 reads LGHNT; CDR2 reads FRNRAP. With 7 bases clipped from V and 2 bases from J, the junction kept 9 bases outside the gene matches.

V is TRBV7-9 and J is TRBJ1-2, with 12 bases that match TRBD1. The CDR3 is 18 residues long. CDR1 SEHNR and CDR2 FQNEAQ come from the germline V gene (reference sequence). V lost 1 base and J lost 7; bases outside the gene matches: 13. The CDR3 DNA reads TGTGCCAGCAGCTTAGACCTAGACCCGGGACAGGGGGCGCCTGGCTACACCTTC. It yields the protein CASSLDLDPGQGAPGYTF.

The chain couples TRBV7-2 to TRBJ2-1, with 8 bases matching TRBD2. J was trimmed by 3 bases and V by 6 bases; bases with no gene match: 19. CDR3 size: 19 residues. Germline V gene sequence: CDR1 SGHTA, CDR2 FQGNSA. The chain's CDR3 is CASRRPPVGGGPLYNEQFF. The DNA of the CDR3 is TGTGCCAGCAGAAGACCTCCGGTTGGCGGGGGGCCGCTCTACAATGAGCAGTTCTTC.

The chain uses TRBV2 and TRBJ2-1; D is uncertain. This CDR3 contains 12 residues. The ends were cut back, 4 bases at V and 1 base at J, with 2 bases in the middle. Germline lookup yields CDR1 SNHLY and CDR2 FYNNEI. The CDR3 sequence: CASSASYNEQFF. CDR3 coding DNA: TGTGCCAGCAGTGCGTCCTACAATGAGCAGTTCTTC.

CDR3 DNA sequence: TGTGCCAGCAAAACAGGGTATGTGGGTACAGATACGCAGTATTTT. Its translation is CASKTGYVGTDTQYF. This sequence joins TRBV2 and TRBJ2-3; D is possibly TRBD1 (6 bases). The V end lost 7 bases, the J end lost 3 bases, and 17 bases lay between the germline ends. The CDR3 length is 15 residues. Germline loops: CDR1 SNHLY, CDR2 FYNNEI. Drawing the rest from reference TRBV2 and TRBJ2-3, the complete variable domain is EPEVTQTPSHQVTQMGQEVILRCVPISNHLYFYWYRQILGQKVEFLVSFYNNEISEKSEIFDDQFSVERPDGSNFTLKIRSTKLEDSAMYFCASKTGYVGTDTQYFGPGTRLTVL.

CDR3 coding DNA: TGCAGCGTTTCCGGGAGGGGGCGCCCCGGGGAGCTGTTTTTT. The encoded protein is CSVSGRGRPGELFF. V usage is TRBV29-1 and J usage is TRBJ2-2; possibly TRBD2 for D (8 bases). CDR3 length: 14 amino acids. CDR1 and CDR2 (germline): SQVTM, ANQGSEA. V gave up 5 bases and J gave up 6 bases, with 16 bases separating them.

This clone showed up just a few times. V gene TRBV27 combines with J gene TRBJ2-2; the D is unclear. The V end lost 6 bases, the J end lost 1 base, and 9 bases lay between the germline ends. Germline V CDR1 and CDR2: MNHEY, SMNVEV (reference sequence). The length of the CDR3 is 14 residues. As DNA, the CDR3 is TGTGCCAGCAGGCCCTTACTGAACACCGGGGAGCTGTTTTTT. Translation gives CASRPLLNTGELFF.

The gene calls are TRBV9 and TRBJ2-7; 8 nucleotides line up with TRBD1. The ends lost 4 bases at V and 3 bases at J; junction bases unmatched: 9. Germline values: CDR1 SGDLS, CDR2 YYNGEE. The CDR3 extends over 15 amino acids. CDR3: CASSTRQGSYYEQYF. In nucleotides, the CDR3 is TGTGCCAGCAGCACCAGACAGGGGTCATACTACGAGCAGTACTTC.

The chain joins TRBV6-1 to TRBJ2-2, with TRBD1 identical over 7 bases. The J segment lost 1 base and the V segment lost 8 bases, leaving 7 bases of the junction unmatched. The germline V gene has CDR1 MNHNS and CDR2 SASEGT. The CDR3 has 15 amino acids. The DNA for the CDR3 is TGTGCCAGCTTCGGACGACAGGGGAACACCGGGGAGCTGTTTTTT. Translating it yields CASFGRQGNTGELFF.

This clone was observed once. The chain uses TRBV29-1 and TRBJ2-5; maybe TRBD1 (6 bases). V was shortened by 7 bases and J by 1 base, with 10 bases between the two germline ends. This CDR3 spans 12 amino acids. Germline V gene lookup returns CDR1 SQVTM and CDR2 ANQGSEA. The CDR3 DNA reads TGCAGCGCTGCGACAGGCCAAGAGACCCAGTACTTC. Residues: CSAATGQETQYF. The variable domain in full, with the rest retrieved from reference TRBV29-1 and TRBJ2-5, is SAVISQKPSRDICQRGTSLTIQCQVDSQVTMMFWYRQQPGQSLTLIATANQGSEATYESGFVIDKFPISRPNLTFSTLTVSNMSPEDSSIYLCSAATGQETQYFGPGTRLLVL.

The V call is TRBV29-1, the J call TRBJ1-3; 8 positions agree with TRBD1. CDR3 length: 13 amino acids. Trimming took 4 bases from V and 3 from J; bases not matched to a gene: 2. The germline CDR1 and CDR2 sequences are SQVTM and ANQGSEA. DNA for the CDR3: TGCAGCGTTGCAGGGGGCATTGGAAACACCATATATTTT. Its translation is CSVAGGIGNTIYF.

The V call is TRBV19, the J call TRBJ1-3, with 7 bases lining up with TRBD1. The germline gives CDR1 LNHDA, CDR2 SQIVND (reference sequence). J was trimmed by 2 bases and V by 8 bases; bases with no gene match: 18. This CDR3 is built from 18 residues. CDR3 in DNA: TGTGCCAGTTGTAGACAGGGCAGAGCGATGGGAGCTGGAAACACCATATATTTT. This codes for CASCRQGRAMGAGNTIYF. The whole variable domain, remainder taken from reference TRBV19 and TRBJ1-3, is DGGITQSPKYLFRKEGQNVTLSCEQNLNHDAMYWYRQDPGQGLRLIYYSQIVNDFQKGDIAEGYSVSREKKESFPLTVTSAQKNPTAFYLCASCRQGRAMGAGNTIYFGEGSWLTVV.

This chain links TRBV11-2 with TRBJ1-2, with TRBD1 matching over 10 bases. J gave up 4 bases and V 5 bases, and 10 bases lay outside the gene matches. The CDR3 has 16 residues. CDR1 is SGHAT and CDR2 is FQNNGV in the germline V gene. This CDR3 reads CASSGVDRGHVYGYTF. CDR3 nucleotide sequence: TGTGCCAGCAGCGGGGTTGACAGGGGGCATGTCTATGGCTACACCTTC. The whole variable domain, filled in from reference TRBV11-2 and TRBJ1-2, reads EAGVAQSPRYKIIEKRQSVAFWCNPISGHATLYWYQQILGQGPKLLIQFQNNGVVDDSQLPKDRFSAERLKGVDSTLKIQPAKLEDSAVYLCASSGVDRGHVYGYTFGSGTRLTVV.

This rearrangement joins TRBV6-4 to TRBJ1-2; 9 nucleotides match TRBD1. V gave up 5 bases and J gave up 4 bases; unmatched junction bases: 20. The CDR3 is 19 residues long. Germline CDR1 reads MRHNA; CDR2 reads SNTAGT. For the CDR3, the DNA is TGTGCCAGCAGTACTACTCCTGGGACAGGGAAAGGAGCGAGCTATGGCTACACCTTC. Amino acids: CASSTTPGTGKGASYGYTF.